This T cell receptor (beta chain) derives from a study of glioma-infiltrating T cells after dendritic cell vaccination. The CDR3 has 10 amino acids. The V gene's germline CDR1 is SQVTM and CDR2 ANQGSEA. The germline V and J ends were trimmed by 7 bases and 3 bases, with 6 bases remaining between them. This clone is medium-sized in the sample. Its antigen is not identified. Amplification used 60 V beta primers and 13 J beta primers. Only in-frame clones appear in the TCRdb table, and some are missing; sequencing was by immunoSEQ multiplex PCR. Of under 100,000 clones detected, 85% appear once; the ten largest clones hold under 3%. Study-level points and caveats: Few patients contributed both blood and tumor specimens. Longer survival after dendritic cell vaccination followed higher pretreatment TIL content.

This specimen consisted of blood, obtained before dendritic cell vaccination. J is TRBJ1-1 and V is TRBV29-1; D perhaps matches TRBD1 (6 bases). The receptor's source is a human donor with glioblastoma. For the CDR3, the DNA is TGCAGCGCAGGGGACACTGAAGCTTTCTTT. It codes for CSAGDTEAFF.